This T cell receptor beta chain was retrieved from a study of OX40 agonist ivuxolimab in advanced cancers. Some clones are missing from TCRdb's copy, which holds only in-frame ones; the method was immunoSEQ multiplex PCR. The table includes more than 90,000 clones, less than 85% detected once. V dropped 4 bases and J dropped 3 bases, with 9 bases sitting between them. CDR3 size: 13 residues. Germline-derived CDR1 and CDR2 are GTSNPN and SVGIG (reference sequence). The TCR comes from an adult with an advanced solid tumor such as melanoma, head and neck, liver or kidney cancer. The chain couples TRBV30 to TRBJ2-2; no firm D call. The sample in question was CD4+ or CD8+ T cells sorted from blood, obtained in a trial of the OX40 agonist ivuxolimab. DNA of the CDR3: TGTGCCTGGAACCTAGGCCACACCGGGGAGCTGTTTTTT. Its protein product is CAWNLGHTGELFF.